The subject of this entry is one T cell receptor (beta chain). Its antigen is currently unknown. Deletions cut 1 base from V and 4 bases from J, with 8 bases between. This CDR3 spans 14 amino acids. CDR1 is SNHLY, CDR2 FYNNEI, per germline. This entry belongs to a study of cytotoxic CD8 clonotypes in ibrutinib-treated CLL. Study-wide points: Progressing patients had sampling times that differed from those of sustained-remission patients. Clonality correlated strongly with circulating CD8+ T cells and exceeded age-matched healthy donors at baseline.

Targeted sequencing depth ranged from 1 in 200,000 to 1 in 1 million T cells. Libraries were prepared by immunoSEQ multiplex PCR; TCRdb keeps only in-frame clonotypes and omits some of them. In the table there are 150,000 or so clones, 70% to 85% of which are singletons. The source material was PBMCs, sampled after 24 months of ibrutinib treatment. The sequence was collected from a human donor with chronic lymphocytic leukemia. J is TRBJ1-3 and V is TRBV2; D unclear. CDR3 loop: CASSEDSDGNTIYF. CDR3 nucleotide sequence: TGTGCCAGCAGTGAAGACAGCGACGGAAACACCATATATTTT.